This T cell receptor (beta chain) was sequenced during a study of shared clonotypes between healthy human individuals. A word on this clone: This CDR3 is also generated by other DNA sequences in the sample.

Method: immunoSEQ multiplex PCR; TCRdb's copy keeps in-frame clones and lacks some. The sample lists some 1,400,000 clones; 96% were seen once. The germline gives CDR1 KGHSH, CDR2 LQKENI. This CDR3 is built from 11 residues. V lost 5 bases to trimming and J lost 5 bases, with 6 bases between them. The rearrangement joins TRBV18 to TRBJ2-5; D uncertain. The clonotype originates from a man aged 25 to 45 in good health. The material sequenced was naive CD4+ T cells sorted from blood. Subset given: CD45RA+ positively selected. CDR3: CASSKQETQYF. The CDR3 DNA is TGTGCCAGCTCAAAACAGGAGACCCAGTACTTC.